A selection of T cell receptor beta chains follows, all from one sample in a study of cytomegalovirus exposure and HLA in healthy donors. Profiling relied on immunoSEQ multiplex PCR, and the TCRdb table lists in-frame clones only, not all of them. Seen here are 110,000 to 150,000 clones, around 76% observed once, and the top ten hold less than 3%. The sequencing sample was made of PBMCs. These receptors were collected from a male donor in good health and CMV-seronegative. CDR3s include the opening cysteine and the closing phenylalanine or tryptophan. D genes are given only for firm matches. Rows give clone size only sometimes, using once, few, many, or a class for an expanded clone.

few	TRBV19	TRBJ1-3	TRBD1	CASSTTGGSGNTIYF	TGTGCCAGTAGTACAACAGGGGGCTCTGGAAACACCATATATTTT
.	TRBV9	TRBJ2-6	.	CASSLRGSGANVLTF	TGTGCCAGCAGCCTCCGGGGCTCTGGGGCCAACGTCCTGACTTTC
.	TRBV30	TRBJ1-6	.	CAWARNGGFSPLHF	TGTGCCTGGGCCCGAAACGGGGGGTTCTCACCCCTCCACTTT
few	TRBV6-4	TRBJ1-1	TRBD1	CASSEGQENTEAFF	TGTGCCAGCAGTGAGGGACAGGAGAACACTGAAGCTTTCTTT
.	TRBV7-7	TRBJ2-3	.	CASSPLSTDTQYF	TGTGCTAGCAGCCCCCTCAGCACAGATACGCAGTATTTT
.	TRBV27	TRBJ2-1	TRBD2	CASRESSGGGSYNEQFF	TGTGCCAGCAGGGAGTCTAGCGGGGGGGGCTCCTACAATGAGCAGTTCTTC
few	TRBV29-1	TRBJ2-5	TRBD2	CSGSGGQETQYF	TGCAGCGGTTCGGGGGGCCAAGAGACCCAGTACTTC
few	TRBV9	TRBJ1-6	TRBD1	CASSGGQGEGSSYNSPLHF	TGTGCCAGCAGCGGAGGACAGGGGGAGGGAAGCTCCTATAATTCACCCCTCCACTTT
few	TRBV9	TRBJ2-3	.	CASSVEGGTDTQYF	TGTGCCAGCAGCGTAGAGGGGGGCACAGATACGCAGTATTTT
.	TRBV9	TRBJ1-2	.	CASSTLRGSGYTF	TGTGCCAGCAGCACCCTCAGGGGAAGCGGCTACACCTTC
.	TRBV11-2	TRBJ1-1	.	CASRAGGSNTEAFF	TGTGCCAGCAGGGCCGGGGGAAGTAACACTGAAGCTTTCTTT
.	TRBV19	TRBJ2-1	TRBD2	CASTPLRASGDYNEQFF	TGTGCCAGTACTCCTCTCCGGGCTAGCGGGGATTACAATGAGCAGTTCTTC
.	TRBV7-6	TRBJ2-1	.	CASSSRGSGTYNEQFF	TGTGCCAGCAGCTCCCGAGGTAGCGGAACCTACAATGAGCAGTTCTTC
.	TRBV6-6	TRBJ2-7	.	CASSPPGLTSDEQYF	TGTGCCAGCAGTCCGCCGGGACTTACCTCGGACGAGCAGTACTTC
.	TRBV29-1	TRBJ2-7	TRBD1	CSVDRTGAGEQYF	TGCAGCGTTGATAGGACAGGGGCGGGGGAGCAGTACTTC
.	TRBV6-5	TRBJ1-3	.	CASSYGRPDTIYF	TGTGCCAGCAGTTACGGGAGGCCCGACACCATATATTTT
once	TRBV2	TRBJ1-6	.	CASSKGLNRNWSSYNSPLHF	TGTGCCAGCAGTAAAGGGCTGAATAGGAACTGGAGCTCCTATAATTCACCCCTCCACTTT
.	TRBV29-1	TRBJ2-3	TRBD2	CSVVSGRLRTDTQYF	TGCAGCGTTGTCAGCGGGAGACTACGCACAGATACGCAGTATTTT
.	TRBV30	TRBJ1-3	TRBD1	CAWSVGTGWDTIYF	TGTGCCTGGAGTGTAGGGACAGGGTGGGACACCATATATTTT
.	TRBV30	TRBJ2-7	.	CAWSAIGGPNEQYF	TGTGCCTGGAGTGCTATTGGCGGGCCGAACGAGCAGTACTTC
.	TRBV30	TRBJ1-2	TRBD1	CAWKGGSASNYGYTF	TGTGCCTGGAAAGGGGGCAGCGCCTCTAACTATGGCTACACCTTC
.	TRBV6-1	TRBJ2-7	.	CASSGGLPYEQYF	TGTGCCAGCAGCGGTGGACTGCCCTACGAGCAGTACTTC
.	TRBV19	TRBJ2-1	TRBD2	CATGHSGLAGGLLLNNEQFF	TGTGCCACCGGACATAGCGGACTAGCGGGAGGCCTGCTACTCAACAATGAGCAGTTCTTC
.	TRBV15	TRBJ1-4	TRBD1	CATSRQGQGVEKLFF	TGTGCCACCAGCAGACAGGGACAGGGGGTTGAAAAACTGTTTTTT
once	TRBV7-9	TRBJ2-1	TRBD2	CASSLPLRLAGAGNEQFF	TGTGCCAGCAGCCTACCCCTCCGACTAGCGGGGGCCGGCAATGAGCAGTTCTTC
.	TRBV7-9	TRBJ2-5	.	CASSSRRDETQYF	TGTGCCAGCAGCTCCCGCCGGGATGAGACCCAGTACTTC
.	TRBV4-2	TRBJ1-2	TRBD1	CASSQDRTGGYFNYGYTF	TGTGCCAGCAGCCAAGATAGGACAGGGGGGTACTTTAACTATGGCTACACCTTC
.	TRBV7-6	TRBJ1-1	.	CASSQDPPGGLLAEAFF	TGTGCCAGCAGCCAAGACCCCCCGGGGGGCCTTTTGGCTGAAGCTTTCTTT
.	TRBV2	TRBJ1-5	TRBD1	CASSGTGGSQPQHF	TGTGCCAGCAGCGGGACAGGGGGCAGTCAGCCCCAGCATTTT
.	TRBV7-9	TRBJ2-3	.	CASSSQGIRRTDTQYF	TGTGCCAGCAGCTCACAGGGTATCCGTCGCACAGATACGCAGTATTTT
.	TRBV4-3	TRBJ1-1	TRBD1	CASSLDLTGVTEAFF	TGCGCCAGCAGCCTCGACTTGACAGGGGTCACTGAAGCTTTCTTT
.	TRBV2	TRBJ2-2	.	CASRRRQNTGELFF	TGTGCCAGCCGACGACGACAGAACACCGGGGAGCTGTTTTTT
.	TRBV19	TRBJ1-1	TRBD1	CASSIDPIQGLGTEAFF	TGTGCCAGTAGTATAGATCCTATACAGGGGTTGGGCACTGAAGCTTTCTTT
.	TRBV19	TRBJ1-1	.	CASSMRGTTEAFF	TGTGCCAGTAGTATGAGGGGGACCACTGAAGCTTTCTTT
.	TRBV4-3	TRBJ2-3	TRBD2	CASSQDLAGGPSSTDTQYF	TGCGCCAGCAGCCAAGATCTTGCGGGGGGGCCCAGTAGCACAGATACGCAGTATTTT
once	TRBV29-1	TRBJ2-1	TRBD2	CSGLVAGSSANEQFF	TGCAGCGGTCTCGTAGCGGGCTCCAGTGCGAATGAGCAGTTCTTC
once	TRBV7-9	TRBJ1-1	.	CARQTDPSTEAFF	TGTGCCAGACAAACAGACCCCTCTACTGAAGCTTTCTTT
.	TRBV29-1	TRBJ2-7	.	CSVLDYSYEQYF	TGCAGCGTTTTGGACTACTCCTACGAGCAGTACTTC
.	TRBV15	TRBJ1-1	.	CATSGLPPNTEAFF	TGTGCCACCAGCGGACTTCCACCGAACACTGAAGCTTTCTTT
.	TRBV2	TRBJ2-2	.	CASTLREVTGELFF	TGTGCCAGCACCCTCAGGGAGGTCACCGGGGAGCTGTTTTTT
few	TRBV5-4	TRBJ2-1	TRBD2	CASSPGLTEMGEQFF	TGTGCCAGCAGCCCGGGACTAACTGAGATGGGCGAGCAGTTCTTC
.	TRBV7-9	TRBJ1-4	.	CASSLEFSGALNEKLFF	TGTGCCAGCAGCTTAGAGTTCTCAGGGGCCCTTAATGAAAAACTGTTTTTT
.	TRBV15	TRBJ1-2	TRBD1	CATSRGSLGQEFYGYTF	TGTGCCACCAGCAGAGGCTCCTTAGGACAGGAGTTCTATGGCTACACCTTC
.	TRBV10-3	TRBJ2-3	TRBD2	CAISKGLADADTQYF	TGTGCCATCAGTAAGGGACTAGCGGACGCAGATACGCAGTATTTT
.	TRBV18	TRBJ1-2	TRBD1	CASSATGTGNGYTF	TGTGCCAGCTCAGCCACCGGGACAGGGAATGGCTACACCTTC